This entry describes one TCR beta chain. Its antigen is currently unknown. Trimming took 4 bases from V and 0 from J, leaving 11 bases between them. Germline V lookup: CDR1 SGHRS, CDR2 YFSETQ. This CDR3 region has 14 residues. These data come from a study of shared clonotypes between healthy human individuals. Study in general: There were three CD4 naive, three CD4 memory, two CD8 naive and one CD8 memory plates per donor. Study outcomes and limitations: The study sampled only blood, and tissue repertoires likely differ. Relative to their counterparts shared across all four donors, non-shared clonotypes exhibited diminished generation probabilities. The naive CD4 repertoires of several donors were compared, and around 5% of clonotypes were shared.

Profiling relied on immunoSEQ multiplex PCR, and the TCRdb table lists in-frame clones only, not all of them. The sample yields about 330,000 clones, approximately 79% seen once. The sample was memory CD4+ T cells sorted from blood. The subset: CD45RA-negative fraction. The source of this sequence is a young man in good health. J is TRBJ2-7 and V is TRBV5-1, with D uncertain. DNA of the CDR3: TGCGCCAGCAGCAGAGAAGTGAGCTCCTACGAGCAGTACTTC. Translation: CASSREVSSYEQYF.